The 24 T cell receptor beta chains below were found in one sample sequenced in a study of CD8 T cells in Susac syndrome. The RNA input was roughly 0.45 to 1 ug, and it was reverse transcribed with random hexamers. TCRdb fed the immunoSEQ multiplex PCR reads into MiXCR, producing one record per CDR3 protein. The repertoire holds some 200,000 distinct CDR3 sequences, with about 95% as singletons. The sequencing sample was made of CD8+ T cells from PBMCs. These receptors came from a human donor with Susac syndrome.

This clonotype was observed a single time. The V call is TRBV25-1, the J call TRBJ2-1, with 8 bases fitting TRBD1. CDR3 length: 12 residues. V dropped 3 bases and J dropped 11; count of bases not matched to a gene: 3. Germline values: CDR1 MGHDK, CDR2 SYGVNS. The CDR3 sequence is CASSDRGLKQFF. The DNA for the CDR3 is TGTGCCAGCAGTGACAGGGGGCTAAAGCAGTTCTTC.

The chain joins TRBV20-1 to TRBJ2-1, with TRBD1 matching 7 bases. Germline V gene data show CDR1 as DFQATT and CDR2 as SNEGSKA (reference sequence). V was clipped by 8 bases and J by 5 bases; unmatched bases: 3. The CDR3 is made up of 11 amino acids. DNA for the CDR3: TGCAGTTCAGACAGGGACAATGAGCAGTTCTTC. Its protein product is CSSDRDNEQFF.

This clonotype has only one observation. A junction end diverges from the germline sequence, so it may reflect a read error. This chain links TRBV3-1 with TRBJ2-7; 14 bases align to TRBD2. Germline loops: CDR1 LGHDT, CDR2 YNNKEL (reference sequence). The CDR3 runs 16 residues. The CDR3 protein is CASSQPQGLAGDEQYF. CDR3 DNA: TGTGCCAGCAGCCAACCTCAGGGACTAGCGGGGGACGAACAGTACTTC.

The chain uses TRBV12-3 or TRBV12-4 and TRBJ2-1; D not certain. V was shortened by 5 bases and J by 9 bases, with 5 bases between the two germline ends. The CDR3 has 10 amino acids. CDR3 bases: TGTGCCAGCAGTATCAGTGAGCAGTTCTTC. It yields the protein CASSISEQFF.

The CDR3 DNA sequence: TGTGCCAGCAGCTTAGTTGGCGGGAGGGCCGACGGCAATGAGCAGTTCTTC. It yields the protein CASSLVGGRADGNEQFF. The rearrangement links TRBV11-2 to TRBJ2-1, with TRBD2 matching over 9 bases. The CDR3 has 17 residues. Germline trimming cut 1 base from V and 6 bases from J; bases unmatched to any gene: 10. Germline V gives CDR1 SGHAT, CDR2 FQNNGV.

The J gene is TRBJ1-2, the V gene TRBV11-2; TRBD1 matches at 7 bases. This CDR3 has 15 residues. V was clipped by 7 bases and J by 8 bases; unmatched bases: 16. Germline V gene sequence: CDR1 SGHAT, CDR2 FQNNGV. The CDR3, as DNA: TGTGCCAGCAAGGGGGCCTATGGAGGAAGTGACGGCTACACCTTC. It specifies CASKGAYGGSDGYTF.

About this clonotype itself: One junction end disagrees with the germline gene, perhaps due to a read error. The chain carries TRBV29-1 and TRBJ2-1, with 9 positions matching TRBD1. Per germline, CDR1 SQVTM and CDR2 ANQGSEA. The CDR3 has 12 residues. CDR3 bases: TGCAGCGTTGAAGACCCTGGGACAGGGACGGTCTTC. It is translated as CSVEDPGTGTVF.

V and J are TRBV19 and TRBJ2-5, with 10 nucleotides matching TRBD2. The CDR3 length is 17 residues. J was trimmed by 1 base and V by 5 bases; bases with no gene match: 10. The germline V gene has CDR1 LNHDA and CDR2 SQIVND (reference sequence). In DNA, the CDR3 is TGTGCCAGTAGTGTTAGCGGGGGGCTACTTTCCCAAGAGACCCAGTACTTC. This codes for CASSVSGGLLSQETQYF.

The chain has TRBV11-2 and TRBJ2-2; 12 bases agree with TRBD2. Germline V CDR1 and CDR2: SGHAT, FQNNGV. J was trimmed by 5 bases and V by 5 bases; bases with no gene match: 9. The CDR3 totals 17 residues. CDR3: CASSLLAGGPGTGELFF. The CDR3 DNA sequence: TGTGCCAGCAGCCTGCTAGCGGGGGGGCCCGGAACCGGGGAGCTGTTTTTT.

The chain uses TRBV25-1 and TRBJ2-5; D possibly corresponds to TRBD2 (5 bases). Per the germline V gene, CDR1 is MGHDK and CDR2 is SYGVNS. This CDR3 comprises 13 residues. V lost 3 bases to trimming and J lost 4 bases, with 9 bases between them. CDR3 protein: CASSDPRGETQYF. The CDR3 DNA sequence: TGTGCCAGCAGTGATCCTCGGGGAGAGACCCAGTACTTC.

Written as DNA, the CDR3 is TGTGCCTGGAATCGGCAGGGATTGCAGGAGACCCAGTACTTC. As protein: CAWNRQGLQETQYF. The genes are TRBV30 and TRBJ2-5; TRBD1 is a possible D gene (5 bases). Germline CDR1 reads GTSNPN; CDR2 reads SVGIG (reference sequence). V was clipped by 4 bases and J by 5 bases, with 17 bases between them. The CDR3 is 14 amino acids. The whole variable domain, remainder taken from reference TRBV30 and TRBJ2-5, is SQTIHQWPATLVQPVGSPLSLECTVEGTSNPNLYWYRQAAGRGLQLLFYSVGIGQISSEVPQNLSASRPQDRQFILSSKKLLLSDSGFYLCAWNRQGLQETQYFGPGTRLLVL.

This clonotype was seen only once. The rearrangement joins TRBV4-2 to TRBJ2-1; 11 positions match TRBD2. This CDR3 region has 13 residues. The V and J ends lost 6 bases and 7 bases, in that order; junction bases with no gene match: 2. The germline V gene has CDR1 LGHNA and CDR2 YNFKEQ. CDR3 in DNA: TGTGCCAGCAGTAGCGGGGGGGGTAATGAGCAGTTCTTC. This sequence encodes CASSSGGGNEQFF.

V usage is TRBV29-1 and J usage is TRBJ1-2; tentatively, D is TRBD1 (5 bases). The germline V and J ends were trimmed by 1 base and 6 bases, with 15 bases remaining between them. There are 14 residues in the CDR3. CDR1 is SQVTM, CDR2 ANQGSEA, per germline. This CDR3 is CSVEVGGSVDGYTF. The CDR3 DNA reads TGCAGCGTTGAAGTGGGGGGGTCGGTTGATGGCTACACCTTC.

The CDR3 loop reads CAWSPPRIVTNEQFF. CDR3 nucleotide sequence: TGTGCCTGGAGTCCCCCACGGATCGTCACTAATGAGCAGTTCTTC. This rearrangement joins TRBV30 to TRBJ2-1, with D uncertain. The CDR3 sequence is 15 residues long. Trimming removed 2 bases at V and 7 bases at J, with 18 bases between. CDR1 GTSNPN and CDR2 SVGIG come from the germline V gene (reference sequence).

The CDR3 is CSVEALGTSGSLYNEQFF. CDR3 sequence (DNA): TGCAGCGTTGAAGCCCTAGGGACTAGCGGGAGTCTGTACAATGAGCAGTTCTTC. The genes are TRBV29-1 and TRBJ2-1; 14 nucleotides align to TRBD2. The germline CDR1 and CDR2 sequences are SQVTM and ANQGSEA. J was trimmed by 4 bases and V by 1 base; bases with no gene match: 9. The CDR3 is 18 amino acids.

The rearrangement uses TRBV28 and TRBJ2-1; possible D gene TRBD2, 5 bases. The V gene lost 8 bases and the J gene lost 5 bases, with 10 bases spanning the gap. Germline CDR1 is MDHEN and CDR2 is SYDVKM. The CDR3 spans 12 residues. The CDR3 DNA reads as TGTGCCAGCGGAGAGGGAGACAATGAGCAGTTCTTC. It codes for CASGEGDNEQFF.

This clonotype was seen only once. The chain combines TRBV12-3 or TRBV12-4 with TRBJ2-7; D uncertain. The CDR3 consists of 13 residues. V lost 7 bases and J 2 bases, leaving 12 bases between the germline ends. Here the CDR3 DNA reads TGTGCCAGCACCCTCGGCCCGACCTACGAGCAGTACTTC. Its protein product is CASTLGPTYEQYF.

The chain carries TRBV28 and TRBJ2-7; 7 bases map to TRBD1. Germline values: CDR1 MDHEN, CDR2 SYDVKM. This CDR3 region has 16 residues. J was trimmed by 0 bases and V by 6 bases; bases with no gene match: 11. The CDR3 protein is CASRITGDHFSYEQYF. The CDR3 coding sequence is TGTGCCAGCAGGATCACAGGGGACCACTTCTCCTACGAGCAGTACTTC.

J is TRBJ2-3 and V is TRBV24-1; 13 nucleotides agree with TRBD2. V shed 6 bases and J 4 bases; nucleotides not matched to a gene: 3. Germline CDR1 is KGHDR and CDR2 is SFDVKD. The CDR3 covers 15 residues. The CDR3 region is CATSSGTSGADTQYF. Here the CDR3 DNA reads TGTGCCACCAGTTCCGGGACTAGCGGGGCAGATACGCAGTATTTT.

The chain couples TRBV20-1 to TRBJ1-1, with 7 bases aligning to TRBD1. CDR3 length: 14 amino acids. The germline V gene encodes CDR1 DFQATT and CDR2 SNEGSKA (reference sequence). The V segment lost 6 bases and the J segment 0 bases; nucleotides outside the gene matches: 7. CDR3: CSARRTGLNTEAFF. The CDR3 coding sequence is TGCAGTGCAAGACGGACAGGCTTGAACACTGAAGCTTTCTTT.

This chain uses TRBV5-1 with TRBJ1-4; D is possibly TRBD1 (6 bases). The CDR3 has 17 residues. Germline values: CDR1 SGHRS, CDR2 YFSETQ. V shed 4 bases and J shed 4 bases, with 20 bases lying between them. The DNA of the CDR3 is TGCGCCAGCAGCCAAGGACAGACACTCCCAATTAATGAAAAACTGTTTTTT. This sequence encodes CASSQGQTLPINEKLFF. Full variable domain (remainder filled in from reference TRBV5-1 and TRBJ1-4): KAGVTQTPRYLIKTRGQQVTLSCSPISGHRSVSWYQQTPGQGLQFLFEYFSETQRNKGNFPGRFSGRQFSNSRSEMNVSTLELGDSALYLCASSQGQTLPINEKLFFGSGTQLSVL.

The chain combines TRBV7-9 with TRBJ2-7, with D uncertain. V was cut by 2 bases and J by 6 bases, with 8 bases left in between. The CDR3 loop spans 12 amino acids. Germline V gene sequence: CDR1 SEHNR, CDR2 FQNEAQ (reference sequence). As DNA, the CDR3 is TGTGCCAGCAGCTTACCCGGTTTCGAGCAGTACTTC. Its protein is CASSLPGFEQYF.

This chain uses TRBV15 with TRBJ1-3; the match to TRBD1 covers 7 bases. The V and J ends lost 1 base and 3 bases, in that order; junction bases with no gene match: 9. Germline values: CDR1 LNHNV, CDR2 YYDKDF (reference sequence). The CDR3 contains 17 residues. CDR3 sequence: CATSRGRTGAGGNTIYF. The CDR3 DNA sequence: TGTGCCACCAGCAGAGGCAGAACAGGGGCCGGTGGAAACACCATATATTTT.

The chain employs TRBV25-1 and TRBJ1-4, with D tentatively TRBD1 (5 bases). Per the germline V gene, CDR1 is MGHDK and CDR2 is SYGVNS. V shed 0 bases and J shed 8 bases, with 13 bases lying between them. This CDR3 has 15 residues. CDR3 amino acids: CASSEYGTRGEKLFF. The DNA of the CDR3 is TGTGCCAGCAGTGAATATGGGACCCGGGGGGAAAAACTGTTTTTT. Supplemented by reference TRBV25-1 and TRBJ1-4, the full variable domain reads EADIYQTPRYLVIGTGKKITLECSQTMGHDKMYWYQQDPGMELHLIHYSYGVNSTEKGDLSSESTVSRIRTEHFPLTLESARPSHTSQYLCASSEYGTRGEKLFFGSGTQLSVL.